This TCR beta chain was recorded in a study of CD8 T cells in Susac syndrome. Trimming shortened V by 6 bases and J by 4 bases, and 9 bases separated the two germline ends. This CDR3 contains 13 residues. Germline CDR1 reads MNHNY; CDR2 reads SVGAGI (reference sequence). RNA amounts of roughly 0.5 to 1 ug underwent reverse transcription with random hexamers. TCRdb ran MiXCR on the immunoSEQ multiplex PCR reads and lists one entry per CDR3 protein. The sample lists approximately 71,000 distinct CDR3 sequences, roughly 95% occurring once. This TCR was recovered from a human donor with multiple sclerosis. The sample was CD4+ T cells from PBMCs. The chain is built from TRBV6-6 and TRBJ2-2; D not resolved. As DNA, the CDR3 is TGTGCCAGCAGCCCTGACCTCACCGGGGAGCTGTTTTTT. Translation gives CASSPDLTGELFF.